The 10 T cell receptor beta chains below were found in one sample sequenced in a study of T cells in localized non-small cell lung cancer. Sequencing used immunoSEQ multiplex PCR; TCRdb keeps in-frame clones, though not all of them. The sample holds fewer than 100,000 clones, 80% seen once. The sequencing here drew on peripheral blood, taken before any cancer treatment. All receptors derive from a female donor of 60 years or more with stage I lung adenocarcinoma.

This clone is a singleton in its sample. The sample has other DNA sequences that encode this CDR3 too. J is TRBJ2-7 and V is TRBV5-1; D call uncertain. The CDR3 loop spans 14 amino acids. The V and J ends lost 0 bases and 3 bases respectively, with 10 bases between them. Germline lookup yields CDR1 SGHRS and CDR2 YFSETQ. DNA for the CDR3: TGCGCCAGCAGCTTGGACTCTACAAGCTACGAGCAGTACTTC. Amino acid sequence: CASSLDSTSYEQYF.

This chain links TRBV6-5 with TRBJ2-7; D assignment may be TRBD1 or TRBD2 (5 bases each). The CDR3 length is 13 residues. CDR1 MNHEY and CDR2 SVGAGI come from the germline V gene. V was trimmed by 6 bases and J by 6 bases, leaving 15 bases between them. CDR3 loop: CASRHVGGFEQYF. In DNA, the CDR3 is TGTGCCAGCAGACACGTTGGGGGTTTCGAGCAGTACTTC.

V gene TRBV6-6 combines with J gene TRBJ2-7; D might be TRBD1 (5 bases). The CDR3 runs to 13 residues. Trimming cost V 4 bases and J 6 bases, with 13 bases left between them. CDR1 is MNHNY, CDR2 SVGAGI, per germline (reference sequence). The CDR3 nucleotides read TGTGCCAGCAGTTCCCCTGGGCAGGGCGAGCAGTACTTC. Translated: CASSSPGQGEQYF.

This clone was recorded once. This chain uses TRBV30 with TRBJ1-3, with D possibly being TRBD1 (5 bases). Deletions cut 5 bases from V and 5 bases from J, with 19 bases between. CDR1 and CDR2 from the germline V gene are GTSNPN and SVGIG (reference sequence). The length of the CDR3 is 15 residues. The CDR3 protein is CAWVPQGIERNTIYF. The DNA of the CDR3 is TGTGCCTGGGTGCCGCAGGGTATTGAAAGAAACACCATATATTTT.

The V call is TRBV19, the J call TRBJ1-5; D is unresolved. Germline-derived CDR1 and CDR2 are LNHDA and SQIVND (reference sequence). This CDR3 has 14 amino acids. The germline V and J ends were trimmed by 10 bases and 3 bases, with 16 bases remaining between them. Here the CDR3 DNA reads TGTGCCACCGCGCACCGGGCCCTCAATCAGCCCCAGCATTTT. Translating it yields CATAHRALNQPQHF.

This clone showed up just once. CDR3 region: CASSFGQAYEQYF. The CDR3 DNA follows: TGTGCCAGCAGTTTCGGACAGGCCTACGAGCAGTACTTC. The genes are TRBV27 and TRBJ2-7; 7 positions agree with TRBD1. This CDR3 has 13 amino acids. The germline V gene has CDR1 MNHEY and CDR2 SMNVEV (reference sequence). V shed 3 bases, J shed 2 bases, and the junction held 1 base outside the gene matches.

V and J are TRBV28 and TRBJ1-1, with 7 bases that match TRBD1. The CDR3 runs to 14 residues. The germline V gene encodes CDR1 MDHEN and CDR2 SYDVKM. Unmatched junction bases numbered 10, after V lost 7 bases and J lost 5 bases. CDR3 sequence: CASTYRGGKTEAFF. The CDR3 DNA follows: TGTGCCAGCACCTACAGGGGAGGTAAGACTGAAGCTTTCTTT.

This clone was seen only a few times. This chain connects TRBV2 to TRBJ1-5, with no clear D. This CDR3 has 13 amino acids. Germline loops: CDR1 SNHLY, CDR2 FYNNEI. The V end lost 8 bases, the J end lost 7 bases, and 15 bases lay between the germline ends. In DNA form, the CDR3 reads TGTGCCAGCGGGGAGGACTTGGGACAGCCCCAGCATTTT. Translated: CASGEDLGQPQHF.

CDR3 amino acids: CASVPWGGQGDYGYTF. The DNA of the CDR3 is TGTGCCAGCGTTCCGTGGGGGGGACAGGGGGACTATGGCTACACCTTC. The rearrangement links TRBV28 to TRBJ1-2, with 11 positions matching TRBD1. Germline CDR1 MDHEN, CDR2 SYDVKM. CDR3 length: 16 amino acids. The V gene end was trimmed by 8 bases and the J gene end by 3 bases; junction bases not matched to a gene: 11.

The rearrangement links TRBV29-1 to TRBJ2-5, with D unresolved. With 6 bases removed from V and 5 bases from J, the gap between germline ends came to 10 bases. The germline V gene encodes CDR1 SQVTM and CDR2 ANQGSEA. CDR3 length: 11 amino acids. The CDR3 bases are TGCAGCGTGGGCGTGCGGGAGACCCAGTACTTC. Its protein is CSVGVRETQYF.